This entry is about one T cell receptor (beta chain). Its antigen is currently unknown. Each CDR3 protein gets one entry after TCRdb re-called the 5' RACE reads with MiXCR. The sample shows 500,000 or so distinct CDR3 sequences, roughly a fifth of them seen only once. This sample stems from a study of identical twins. With 5 bases clipped from V and 9 bases from J, the junction kept 6 bases outside the gene matches. This CDR3 region has 13 residues. Overall study results and limits: Among out-of-frame alpha sequences shared by twins, low generation probability occurred in excess.

The same sample was also studied in work on T cells expressing NK-cell markers. This second report adds: According to the study, TCR beta repertoires originated from sorted CD3+CD56+NKG2C+, CD3+CD56+NKG2C- and CD3+CD56-NKG2C+ T cells. Just one sequenced donor of eight was HCMV-seronegative, while seven were seropositive.

The sample was CD4+ T cells sorted from blood. This TCR was sampled from a woman under 30 in good health. This chain links TRBV12-3 or TRBV12-4 with TRBJ1-5; TRBD1 matches at 8 bases. CDR3 nucleotides: TGTGCCAGCAGTCCGGACAGGGTAGGGCCCCAGCATTTT. Its translation is CASSPDRVGPQHF.